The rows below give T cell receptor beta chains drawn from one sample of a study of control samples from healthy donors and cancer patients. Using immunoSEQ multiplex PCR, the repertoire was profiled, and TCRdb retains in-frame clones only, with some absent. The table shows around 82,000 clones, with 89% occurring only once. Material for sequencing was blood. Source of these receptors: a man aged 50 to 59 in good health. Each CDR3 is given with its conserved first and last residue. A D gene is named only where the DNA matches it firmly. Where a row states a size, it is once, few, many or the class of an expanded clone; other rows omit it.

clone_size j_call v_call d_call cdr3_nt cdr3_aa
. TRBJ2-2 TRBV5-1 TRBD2 TGCGCCAGCAGACCTACTAGCGGTTGGTCCGGGGAGCTGTTTTTT CASRPTSGWSGELFF
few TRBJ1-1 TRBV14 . TGTGCCAGCAGCCAAAGGGGCACGGCGAACACTGAAGCTTTCTTT CASSQRGTANTEAFF
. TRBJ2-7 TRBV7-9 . TGTGCCAGCAGCTCCCCGGGCCCGCCCTGGGAGCAGTACTTC CASSSPGPPWEQYF
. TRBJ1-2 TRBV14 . TGTGCCAGCAGCCAACCCGCCTGGGGGCCTTACTATGGCTACACCTTC CASSQPAWGPYYGYTF
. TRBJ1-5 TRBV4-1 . TGCGCCAGCAGCTATAGGGACTTGGGGCCCTATCAGCCCCAGCATTTT CASSYRDLGPYQPQHF
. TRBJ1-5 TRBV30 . TGTGCCTGGAGTAAAGGGTCCGATCAGCCCCAGCATTTT CAWSKGSDQPQHF
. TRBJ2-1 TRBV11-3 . TGTGCCAGCAGCCCACGGACCGCTTCCTACAATGAGCAGTTCTTC CASSPRTASYNEQFF
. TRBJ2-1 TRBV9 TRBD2 TGTGCCAGCAGCTCTGGGCGGGGGGGTGTCGATGAGCAGTTCTTC CASSSGRGGVDEQFF
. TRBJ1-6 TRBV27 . TGTGCCAGCAGTTCGGGGAGCTCTAGGGATTCACCCCTCCACTTT CASSSGSSRDSPLHF
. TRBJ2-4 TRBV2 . TGTGCCAGCAGTGAGTGGCACCCAATAGCCAAAAACATTCAGTACTTC CASSEWHPIAKNIQYF
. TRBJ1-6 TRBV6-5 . TGTGCCAGCAGCCACCCGGGCAGGAGTGGTTCACCCCTCCACTTT CASSHPGRSGSPLHF